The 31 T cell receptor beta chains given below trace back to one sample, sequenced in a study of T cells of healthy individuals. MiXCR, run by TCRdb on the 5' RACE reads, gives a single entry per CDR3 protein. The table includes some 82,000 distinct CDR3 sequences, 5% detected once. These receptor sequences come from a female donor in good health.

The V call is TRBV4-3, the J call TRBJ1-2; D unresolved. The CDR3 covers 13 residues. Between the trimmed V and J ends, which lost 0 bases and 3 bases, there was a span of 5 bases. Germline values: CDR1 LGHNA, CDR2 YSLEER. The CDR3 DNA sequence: TGCGCCAGCAGCCAAGATGGGGACTATGGCTACACCTTC. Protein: CASSQDGDYGYTF.

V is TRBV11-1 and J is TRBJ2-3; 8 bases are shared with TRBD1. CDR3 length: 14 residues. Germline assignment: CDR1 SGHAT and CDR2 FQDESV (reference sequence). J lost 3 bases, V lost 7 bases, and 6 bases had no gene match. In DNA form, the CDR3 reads TGTGCCAGCACCTGGGACAGGCAGACAGATACGCAGTATTTT. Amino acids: CASTWDRQTDTQYF.

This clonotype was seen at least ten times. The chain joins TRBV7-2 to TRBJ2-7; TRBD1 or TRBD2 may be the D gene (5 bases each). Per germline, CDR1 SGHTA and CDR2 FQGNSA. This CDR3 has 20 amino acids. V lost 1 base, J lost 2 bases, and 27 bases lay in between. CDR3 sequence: CASSLVWGLAPGRGTYEQYF. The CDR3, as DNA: TGTGCCAGCAGCTTAGTATGGGGCCTCGCTCCGGGACGCGGCACCTACGAGCAGTACTTC.

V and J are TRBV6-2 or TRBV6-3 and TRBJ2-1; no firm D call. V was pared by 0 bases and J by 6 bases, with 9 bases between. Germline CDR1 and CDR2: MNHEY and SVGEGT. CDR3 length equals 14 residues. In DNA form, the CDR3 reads TGTGCCAGCAGTTACTCCTCACTTCGCAATGAGCAGTTCTTC. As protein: CASSYSSLRNEQFF.

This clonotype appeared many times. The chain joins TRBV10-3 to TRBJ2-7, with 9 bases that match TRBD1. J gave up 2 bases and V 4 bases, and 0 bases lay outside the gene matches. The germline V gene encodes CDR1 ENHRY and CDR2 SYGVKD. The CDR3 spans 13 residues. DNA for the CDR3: TGTGCCATCAGTGGGACAGGGGCCTACGAGCAGTACTTC. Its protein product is CAISGTGAYEQYF.

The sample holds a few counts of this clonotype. The CDR3 sequence: CASGRLAGEEGQETQYF. CDR3 in DNA: TGTGCCAGCGGCAGACTAGCGGGAGAGGAGGGTCAAGAGACCCAGTACTTC. The rearrangement links TRBV27 to TRBJ2-5; 12 nucleotides agree with TRBD2. The germline gives CDR1 MNHEY, CDR2 SMNVEV (reference sequence). CDR3 length: 17 residues. The V segment lost 8 bases and the J segment 2 bases; nucleotides outside the gene matches: 12.

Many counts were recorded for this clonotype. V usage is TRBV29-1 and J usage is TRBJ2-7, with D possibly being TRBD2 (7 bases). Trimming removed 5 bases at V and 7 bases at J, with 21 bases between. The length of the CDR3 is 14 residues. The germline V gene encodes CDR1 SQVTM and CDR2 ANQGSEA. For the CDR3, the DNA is TGCAGCGTTCAGCCCCTAACGGGGGGCGGGGAGCAGTACTTC. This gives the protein CSVQPLTGGGEQYF.

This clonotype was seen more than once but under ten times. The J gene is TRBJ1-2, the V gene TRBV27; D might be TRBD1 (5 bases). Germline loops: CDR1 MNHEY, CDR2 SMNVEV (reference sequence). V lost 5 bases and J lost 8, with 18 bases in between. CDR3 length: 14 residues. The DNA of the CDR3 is TGTGCCAGCAGTCCCCGGGGAAGGGGCCGCGGCTACACCTTC. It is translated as CASSPRGRGRGYTF.

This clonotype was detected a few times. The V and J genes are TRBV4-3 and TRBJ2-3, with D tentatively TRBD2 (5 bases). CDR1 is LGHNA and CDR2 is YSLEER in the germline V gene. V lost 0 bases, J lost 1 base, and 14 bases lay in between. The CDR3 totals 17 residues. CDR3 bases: TGCGCCAGCAGCCAAGAAAGAACTAGTCTCGGCACAGATACGCAGTATTTT. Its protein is CASSQERTSLGTDTQYF.

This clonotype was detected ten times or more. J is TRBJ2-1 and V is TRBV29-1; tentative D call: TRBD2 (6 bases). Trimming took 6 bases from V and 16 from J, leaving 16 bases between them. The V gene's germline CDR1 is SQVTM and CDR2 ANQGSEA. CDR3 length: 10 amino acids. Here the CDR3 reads CSVPLAELFF. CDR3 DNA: TGCAGCGTACCACTAGCCGAGCTATTCTTC.

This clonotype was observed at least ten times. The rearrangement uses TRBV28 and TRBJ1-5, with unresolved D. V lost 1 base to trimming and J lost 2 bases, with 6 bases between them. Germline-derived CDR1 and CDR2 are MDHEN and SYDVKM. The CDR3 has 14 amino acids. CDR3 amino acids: CASSLYLGNQPQHF. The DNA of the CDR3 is TGTGCCAGCAGTTTATACTTGGGCAATCAGCCCCAGCATTTT.

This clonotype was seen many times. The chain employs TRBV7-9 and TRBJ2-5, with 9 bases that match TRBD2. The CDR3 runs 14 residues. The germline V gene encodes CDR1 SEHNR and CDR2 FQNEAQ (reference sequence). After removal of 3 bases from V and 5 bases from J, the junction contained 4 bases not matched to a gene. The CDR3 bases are TGTGCCAGCAGCTTGGGACTAGCTATGGAGACCCAGTACTTC. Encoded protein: CASSLGLAMETQYF. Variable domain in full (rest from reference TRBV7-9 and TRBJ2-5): DTGVSQNPRHKITKRGQNVTFRCDPISEHNRLYWYRQTLGQGPEFLTYFQNEAQLEKSRLLSDRFSAERPKGSFSTLEIQRTEQGDSAMYLCASSLGLAMETQYFGPGTRLLVL.

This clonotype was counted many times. The CDR3 loop is CASSHTEQAFF. CDR3 in DNA: TGTGCCAGCAGCCACACAGAGCAAGCTTTCTTT. The chain couples TRBV3-1 to TRBJ1-1; D not certain. The CDR3 is made up of 11 amino acids. Deletions cut 3 bases from V and 9 bases from J, with 8 bases between. The germline V gene encodes CDR1 LGHDT and CDR2 YNNKEL (reference sequence).

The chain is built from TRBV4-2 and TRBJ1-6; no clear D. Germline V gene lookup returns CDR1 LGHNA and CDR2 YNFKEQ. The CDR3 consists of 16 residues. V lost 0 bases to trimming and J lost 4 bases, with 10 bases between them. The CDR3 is CASSQEILGYNSPLHF. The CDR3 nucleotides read TGTGCCAGCAGCCAAGAAATACTGGGGTATAATTCACCCCTCCACTTT.

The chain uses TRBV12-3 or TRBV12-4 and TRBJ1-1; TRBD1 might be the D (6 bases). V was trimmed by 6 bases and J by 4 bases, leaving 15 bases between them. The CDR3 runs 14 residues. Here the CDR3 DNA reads TGTGCCAGCAGACACGGGGGCTTAGGCACTGAAGCTTTCTTT. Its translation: CASRHGGLGTEAFF.

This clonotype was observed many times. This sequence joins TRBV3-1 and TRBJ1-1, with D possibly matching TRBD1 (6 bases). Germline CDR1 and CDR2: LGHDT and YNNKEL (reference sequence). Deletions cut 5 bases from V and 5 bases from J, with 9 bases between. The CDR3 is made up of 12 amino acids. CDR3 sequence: CASSTRGTEAFF. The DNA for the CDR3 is TGTGCCAGCAGCACCAGGGGTACTGAAGCTTTCTTT.

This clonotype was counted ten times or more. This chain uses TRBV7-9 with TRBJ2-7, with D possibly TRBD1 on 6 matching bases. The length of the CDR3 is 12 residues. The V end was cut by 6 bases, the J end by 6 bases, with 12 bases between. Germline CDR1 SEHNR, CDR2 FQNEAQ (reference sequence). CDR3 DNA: TGTGCCAGCAGTCTAGGGGGTCGCGAGCAGTACTTC. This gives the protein CASSLGGREQYF.

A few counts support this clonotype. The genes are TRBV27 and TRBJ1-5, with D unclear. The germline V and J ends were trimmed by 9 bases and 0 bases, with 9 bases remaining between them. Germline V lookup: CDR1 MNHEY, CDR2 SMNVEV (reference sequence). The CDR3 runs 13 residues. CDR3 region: CASGDHSNQPQHF. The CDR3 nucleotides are TGTGCCAGTGGTGACCATAGCAATCAGCCCCAGCATTTT.

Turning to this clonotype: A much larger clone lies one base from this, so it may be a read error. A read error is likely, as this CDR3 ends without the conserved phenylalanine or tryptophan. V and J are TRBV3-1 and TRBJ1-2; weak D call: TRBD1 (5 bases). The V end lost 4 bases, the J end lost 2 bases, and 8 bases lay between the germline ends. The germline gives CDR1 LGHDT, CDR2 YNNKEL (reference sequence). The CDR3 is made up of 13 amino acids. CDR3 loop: CASSPDTNYGYTL. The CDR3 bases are TGTGCCAGCAGCCCGGACACCAACTATGGCTACACCTTA.

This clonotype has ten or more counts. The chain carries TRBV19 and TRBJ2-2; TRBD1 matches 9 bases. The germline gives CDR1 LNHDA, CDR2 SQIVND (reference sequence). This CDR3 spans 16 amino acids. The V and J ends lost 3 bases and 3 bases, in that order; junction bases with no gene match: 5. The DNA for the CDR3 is TGTGCCAGTAGTATCTTGGACAGGGGTTACACCGGGGAGCTGTTTTTT. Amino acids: CASSILDRGYTGELFF.

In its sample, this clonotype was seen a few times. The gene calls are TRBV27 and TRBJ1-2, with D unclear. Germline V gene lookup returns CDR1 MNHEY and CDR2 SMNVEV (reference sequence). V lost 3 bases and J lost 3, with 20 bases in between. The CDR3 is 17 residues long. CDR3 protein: CASSFPVVSVPHYGYTF. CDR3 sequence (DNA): TGTGCCAGCAGTTTCCCCGTTGTTTCCGTTCCCCACTATGGCTACACCTTC.

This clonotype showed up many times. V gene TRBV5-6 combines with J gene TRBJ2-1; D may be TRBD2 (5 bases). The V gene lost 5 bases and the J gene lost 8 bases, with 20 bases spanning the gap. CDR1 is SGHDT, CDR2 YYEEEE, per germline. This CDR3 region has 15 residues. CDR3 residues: CASSLPTRYGDEQFF. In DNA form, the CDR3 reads TGTGCCAGCAGTCTCCCGACCCGCTACGGGGATGAGCAGTTCTTC.

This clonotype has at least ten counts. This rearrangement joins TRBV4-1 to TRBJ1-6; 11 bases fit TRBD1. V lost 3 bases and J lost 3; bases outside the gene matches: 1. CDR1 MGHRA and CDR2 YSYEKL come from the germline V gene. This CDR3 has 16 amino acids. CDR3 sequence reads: CASSQGQGVYNSPLHF. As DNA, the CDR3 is TGCGCCAGCAGCCAGGGACAGGGGGTCTATAATTCACCCCTCCACTTT.

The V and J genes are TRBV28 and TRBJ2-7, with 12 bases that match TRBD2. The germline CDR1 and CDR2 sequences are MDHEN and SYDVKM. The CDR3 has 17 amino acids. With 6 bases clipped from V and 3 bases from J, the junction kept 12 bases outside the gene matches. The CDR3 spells CASSGGLAGGLGYEQYF. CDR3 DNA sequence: TGTGCCAGCAGCGGTGGTCTAGCGGGAGGGCTGGGCTACGAGCAGTACTTC. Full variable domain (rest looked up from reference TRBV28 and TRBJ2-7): DVKVTQSSRYLVKRTGEKVFLECVQDMDHENMFWYRQDPGLGLRLIYFSYDVKMKEKGDIPEGYSVSREKKERFSLILESASTNQTSMYLCASSGGLAGGLGYEQYFGPGTRLTVT.

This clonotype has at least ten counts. The chain's CDR3 is CSASSGGREETQYF. In nucleotides, the CDR3 is TGCAGTGCTTCCTCCGGGGGGCGCGAAGAGACCCAGTACTTC. The chain couples TRBV20-1 to TRBJ2-5; D might be TRBD2 (7 bases). Looked up from germline, CDR1 is DFQATT and CDR2 is SNEGSKA (reference sequence). The CDR3 totals 14 residues. The V end was cut by 5 bases, the J end by 3 bases, with 16 bases between.

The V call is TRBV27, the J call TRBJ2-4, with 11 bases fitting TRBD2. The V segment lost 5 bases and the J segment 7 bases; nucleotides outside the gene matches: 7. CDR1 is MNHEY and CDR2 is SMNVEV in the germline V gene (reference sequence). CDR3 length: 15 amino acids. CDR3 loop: CASSPFSGRANIQYF. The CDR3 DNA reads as TGTGCCAGCAGTCCCTTTAGCGGGAGGGCCAACATTCAGTACTTC.

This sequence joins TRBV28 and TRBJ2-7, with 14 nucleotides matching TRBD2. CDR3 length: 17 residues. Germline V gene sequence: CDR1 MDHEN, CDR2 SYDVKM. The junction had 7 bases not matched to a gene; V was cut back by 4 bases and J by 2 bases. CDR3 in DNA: TGTGCCAGCAGTTGGACTAGCGGGAGGCCGGGGGCCTACGAGCAGTACTTC. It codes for CASSWTSGRPGAYEQYF.

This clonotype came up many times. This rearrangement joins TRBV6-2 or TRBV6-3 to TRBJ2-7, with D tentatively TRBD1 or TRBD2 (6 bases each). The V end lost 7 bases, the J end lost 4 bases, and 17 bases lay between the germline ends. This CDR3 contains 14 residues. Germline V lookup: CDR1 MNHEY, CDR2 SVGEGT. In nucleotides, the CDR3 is TGTGCCAGCAATAAGGGGGGCACCAGTTACGAGCAGTACTTC. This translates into CASNKGGTSYEQYF.

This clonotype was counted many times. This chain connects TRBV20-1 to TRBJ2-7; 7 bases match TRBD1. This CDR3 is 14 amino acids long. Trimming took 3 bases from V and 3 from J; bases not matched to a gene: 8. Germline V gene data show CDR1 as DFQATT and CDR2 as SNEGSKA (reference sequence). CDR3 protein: CSASGTESFYEQYF. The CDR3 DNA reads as TGCAGTGCTAGCGGGACAGAAAGTTTCTACGAGCAGTACTTC.

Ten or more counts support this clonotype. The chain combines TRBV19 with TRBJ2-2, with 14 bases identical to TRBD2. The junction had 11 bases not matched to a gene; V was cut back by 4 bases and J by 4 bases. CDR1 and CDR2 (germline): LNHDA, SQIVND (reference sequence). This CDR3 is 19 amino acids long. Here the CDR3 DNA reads TGTGCCAGTAGTAGAGGAGGGACTAGCGGGAGAGGAGTCACCGGGGAGCTGTTTTTT. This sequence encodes CASSRGGTSGRGVTGELFF.

This chain's CDR3 is CASSVGQSNQPQHF. The DNA of the CDR3 is TGTGCCAGTTCCGTTGGACAGAGCAATCAGCCCCAGCATTTT. V usage is TRBV9 and J usage is TRBJ1-5, with a weak D call TRBD1 (6 bases). CDR1 SGDLS and CDR2 YYNGEE come from the germline V gene. The CDR3 extends over 14 amino acids. Trimming pared 8 bases from V and 1 base from J, leaving 13 bases between.